This TCR beta chain is from a study of T cell repertoires in cytomegalovirus infection. Study information: Public TCR beta signatures indicated both CMV infection and matching HLA type.

This CDR3 has 16 residues. V was trimmed by 3 bases and J by 3 bases, leaving 15 bases between them. There are a few counts of this clonotype. Antigen unknown. TCRdb processed the reads anew with MiXCR; each CDR3 protein has one entry. The data show some 940,000 distinct CDR3 sequences, with around 30% seen just once and around 15% held by the top ten. Sequenced here: cultured CD8+ T cells from PBMCs, sampled from culture after CMV antigen stimulation. The chain joins TRBV12-3 or TRBV12-4 to TRBJ1-3, with TRBD1 as a possible D gene (6 bases). The source of this sequence is a human donor in good health (CMV status not recorded). Some clones in this sample may be carry-over from other donors' samples. CDR3 sequence (DNA): TGTGCCAGCAGTTTGGAAGCCACAGGGATTGGAAACACCATATATTTT. This sequence encodes CASSLEATGIGNTIYF.